This record looks at one TCR beta chain sequence and its context. The data were obtained in a study of blood T cell repertoires in COVID-19. Turning to the study itself: Acute and convalescent COVID-19 samples came from the United States, Italy and Spain. From T cells, B-cell-depleted T cells, or PBMCs came the material, which was cDNA or gDNA.

From germline, CDR1 is KGHDR and CDR2 SFDVKD. The length of the CDR3 is 14 residues. The V end was cut by 3 bases, the J end by 2 bases, with 9 bases between. Assay used: immunoSEQ multiplex PCR; TCRdb lists only in-frame clones, some missing. The table lists roughly 160,000 clones, roughly 84% of them singletons. The chain uses TRBV24-1 and TRBJ2-5, with a weak D call TRBD2 (6 bases). This receptor was obtained from a man in his forties or fifties with active or convalescent COVID-19. Sequenced: peripheral blood. The CDR3 region has the DNA TGTGCCACCAGTGATGCTAGCGAACAAGAGACCCAGTACTTC. Translation gives CATSDASEQETQYF.